These T cell receptor beta chains were read from a single sample in a study of blood T cell repertoires in COVID-19. The protocol was immunoSEQ multiplex PCR, while the TCRdb copy is restricted to in-frame clones and leaves out a portion. Of approximately 450,000 clones in the sample, around 89% are singletons; the top ten hold 4.3%. Sequencing was done on a sample of peripheral blood. All receptors come from a woman aged 25 to 39 with acute or convalescent COVID-19. Each CDR3 is given with its conserved first and last residue. Each record gives: V gene, J gene, CDR3 protein.

TRBV19	TRBJ2-5	CASSPGTGYSGETQYF
TRBV6-5	TRBJ2-5	CASSSGTGSFVETQYF
TRBV15	TRBJ2-2	CATRREFGGELFF
TRBV5-1	TRBJ1-1	CASSLGGRGEAFF
TRBV30	TRBJ1-5	CAWSVQDNQPQHF
TRBV30	TRBJ1-6	CAWSAGLSDSPLHF
TRBV9	TRBJ2-7	CASQGDRASEQYF
TRBV7-8	TRBJ1-6	CASTRGGNSPLHF
TRBV5-6	TRBJ2-7	CASSHQRVLRGYEQYF
TRBV15	TRBJ2-1	CATSGGQGASRNEQFF
TRBV25-1	TRBJ1-2	CASSEQGLGGYTF
TRBV6-6	TRBJ2-2	CASSYSRVGTGELFF
TRBV3-1/TRBV3-2	TRBJ2-5	CASSQGGGGETQYF
TRBV9	TRBJ1-2	CASSGDRGNHYGYTF
TRBV2	TRBJ2-5	CASLAGGTQYF
TRBV28	TRBJ1-2	CASSPHRVGVGYTF
TRBV28	TRBJ2-5	CASSSQTGMETQYF
TRBV10-3	TRBJ1-5	CAISESIRAQPQHF
TRBV7-2	TRBJ2-3	CASSYSGGAGTDTQYF
TRBV9	TRBJ1-1	CASSGSRGMNTEAFF
TRBV2	TRBJ1-5	CASTTGGDNQPQHF
TRBV7-2	TRBJ2-1	CASSPSSGGPAYNEQFF
TRBV5-5	TRBJ2-5	CASSWGLAGQETQYF
TRBV5-1	TRBJ1-4	CASSSGGAGEKLFF
TRBV2	TRBJ1-6	CASTQQRGPGNSPLHF
TRBV4-1	TRBJ2-7	CASSWGVGDEQYF
TRBV6-5	TRBJ1-2	CASKWGESYGYTF
TRBV10-3	TRBJ2-5	CATHGDSGGAQTQYF
TRBV27	TRBJ1-5	CASSFLDRGNQPQHF
TRBV4-2	TRBJ1-1	CASSQARETYTEAFF
TRBV14	TRBJ1-4	CASRDSGEKLFF
TRBV30	TRBJ2-4	CAWSTGQGAIQYF
TRBV12-3/TRBV12-4	TRBJ1-2	CASMGGSGYTF
TRBV5-1	TRBJ2-5	CASSPGGFRKTQYF
TRBV11-3	TRBJ2-1	CASSPGTLNEQFF
TRBV2	TRBJ1-2	CASSGTEGYTF
TRBV14	TRBJ1-6	CASSRRGQGDSPLHF
TRBV9	TRBJ2-3	CASSVRETDTQYF
TRBV7-2	TRBJ2-1	CASSFQGTGTGNNEQFF
TRBV30	TRBJ1-1	CAWSVRRGWAEAFF
TRBV6-5	TRBJ1-2	CASSFSPQGVYGYTF
TRBV7-6	TRBJ2-1	CASSQGRVYNEQFF
TRBV5-1	TRBJ2-7	CASSRQGSEQYF
TRBV6-5	TRBJ1-2	CASRPLQGADYGYTF
TRBV5-1	TRBJ2-2	CASSLTANTGELFF
TRBV7-3	TRBJ2-7	CASSLAPSSYEQYF
TRBV9	TRBJ2-1	CASSVEPGQGVYNEQFF
TRBV24-1	TRBJ1-4	CATSDSGARGEKLFF
TRBV6-1	TRBJ1-2	CASSEMSYPGYGYTF
TRBV10-3	TRBJ2-7	CAISEGQGRSYEQYF
TRBV12-3/TRBV12-4	TRBJ1-5	CASSGERNQPQHF
TRBV29-1	TRBJ1-5	CSVQEGSNQPQHF
TRBV15	TRBJ1-4	CATSRDLPRSNEKLFF
TRBV5-4	TRBJ1-2	CASSHSNRVAYGYTF
TRBV19	TRBJ1-5	CASSIDLIQLNQPQHF
TRBV3-1/TRBV3-2	TRBJ2-7	CASSQVTGSYEQYF
TRBV14	TRBJ2-1	CASSGLWDLPRNEQFF